This section outlines one TCR beta chain sequence together with its context. These data originate in a study of shared clonotypes between healthy human individuals. The wider study: The study used three CD4 naive, three CD4 memory, two CD8 naive and one CD8 memory plate per donor.

V gave up 8 bases and J gave up 6 bases; unmatched junction bases: 3. The length of the CDR3 is 12 residues. Per the germline V gene, CDR1 is SNHLY and CDR2 is FYNNEI. The assay was immunoSEQ multiplex PCR, and TCRdb's table has in-frame clones only and misses some. There are around 1.9 million clones in the sample; around 93% occur only once, and 1.5% to 2% lies in the top ten. Naive-designated CD8 cells lacked CD45RO, were positively enriched for CCR7, and omitted terminally differentiated effector memory CD45RA+ cells. This sequence originates from a man aged 18 to 29 in good health. Some clones in this sample may be carry-over from other donors' samples. The specimen sequenced was naive CD8+ T cells from PBMCs. The chain uses TRBV2 and TRBJ1-4; 7 bases align to TRBD1. The CDR3 region has the DNA TGTGCCAGCGGAGGGACAGATGAAAAACTGTTTTTT. Translated, it gives CASGGTDEKLFF.